Shown below are 10 T cell receptor beta chains from a single sample sequenced in a study of T cells in Graves' hyperthyroidism and ophthalmopathy. Template material for amplifying TCR beta CDR3 regions consisted of RNA transcripts. HTBI primers were employed in a first-round RT-PCR of the TCR CDR3. TCRdb recomputed calls from the multiplex PCR reads with MiXCR, one row per CDR3 protein. Of about 400,000 distinct CDR3 sequences in the sample, 13% to 15% were seen once. Sequenced input: blood. All receptors derive from an older woman with Graves' ophthalmopathy.

This clonotype was seen ten or more times. The genes are TRBV20-1 and TRBJ2-3, with 7 positions matching TRBD2. CDR3 length: 14 amino acids. Per the germline V gene, CDR1 is DFQATT and CDR2 is SNEGSKA (reference sequence). Trimming removed 5 bases from V and 2 bases from J; junction bases left unmatched: 7. The CDR3 DNA reads as TGCAGTGCTCAGCGGGACGAAACCACAGATACGCAGTATTTT. Translating it yields CSAQRDETTDTQYF.

As to this clonotype: At one end the junction does not follow the germline gene, possibly because of a read error. The chain has TRBV7-3 and TRBJ2-1; 9 bases align to TRBD1. This CDR3 spans 16 amino acids. Germline V lookup: CDR1 SGHTA, CDR2 FQGTGA. CDR3 amino acids: CAGSLASGTGTNEQFF. In nucleotides, the CDR3 is TGTGCCGGCAGCTTAGCGTCCGGGACAGGGACCAATGAGCAGTTCTTC.

This clonotype was recorded at least ten times. CDR3 protein: CASSSTRGSQPQHF. CDR3 DNA: TGTGCCAGCAGTTCGACTCGGGGCAGCCAGCCCCAGCATTTT. The genes are TRBV6-1 and TRBJ1-5; weak D call: TRBD1 (5 bases). With 5 bases removed from V and 7 bases from J, the gap between germline ends came to 15 bases. Germline V gene data show CDR1 as MNHNS and CDR2 as SASEGT. The length of the CDR3 is 14 residues.

This clonotype has more than one count but fewer than ten. V usage is TRBV19 and J usage is TRBJ2-7, with unresolved D. Trimming stripped 6 bases from V and 3 bases from J, with 9 bases between. The CDR3 is made up of 12 amino acids. Germline V CDR1 and CDR2: LNHDA, SQIVND (reference sequence). The CDR3 region is CASSHGNYEQYF. The DNA of the CDR3 is TGTGCCAGTAGCCATGGGAACTACGAGCAGTACTTC.

This clonotype has at least ten counts. The chain uses TRBV6-1 and TRBJ2-7; no definite D call. The CDR3 has 13 amino acids. Germline V gene data show CDR1 as MNHNS and CDR2 as SASEGT. The ends were cut back, 3 bases at V and 2 bases at J, with 8 bases in the middle. The CDR3 protein is CASSDGPPYEQYF. As DNA, the CDR3 is TGTGCCAGCAGTGACGGGCCGCCCTACGAGCAGTACTTC.

This clonotype was seen a single time. The V and J genes are TRBV24-1 and TRBJ2-3; TRBD1 aligns across 12 bases. V shed 2 bases and J 4 bases; nucleotides not matched to a gene: 18. CDR1 and CDR2 (germline): KGHDR, SFDVKD. The CDR3 runs 21 residues. CDR3 bases: TGTGCCACCAGTGATTCCCAGAGGGACAGGGGGCCTGCAAAGCGGGCAGATACGCAGTATTTT. Amino acid sequence: CATSDSQRDRGPAKRADTQYF.

In this sample, this clonotype turned up many times. The V call is TRBV24-1, the J call TRBJ2-3; the match to TRBD1 covers 9 bases. This CDR3 is 16 amino acids long. J gave up 4 bases and V 3 bases, and 7 bases lay outside the gene matches. Per germline, CDR1 KGHDR and CDR2 SFDVKD. The CDR3 reads CATSDAGDRAPDTQYF. The CDR3 coding sequence is TGTGCCACCAGTGATGCCGGGGACAGGGCCCCAGATACGCAGTATTTT.

This clonotype has ten or more counts. The chain employs TRBV30 and TRBJ1-6, with 7 nucleotides matching TRBD1. CDR3 length equals 16 residues. Germline CDR1 and CDR2: GTSNPN and SVGIG (reference sequence). With V trimmed by 0 bases and J by 5 bases, 7 bases remained unmatched. Here the CDR3 reads CAWSVLSGQHNSPLHF. CDR3 bases: TGTGCCTGGAGTGTATTGTCGGGACAGCATAATTCACCCCTCCACTTT. Drawing the rest from reference TRBV30 and TRBJ1-6, the complete variable domain is SQTIHQWPATLVQPVGSPLSLECTVEGTSNPNLYWYRQAAGRGLQLLFYSVGIGQISSEVPQNLSASRPQDRQFILSSKKLLLSDSGFYLCAWSVLSGQHNSPLHFGNGTRLTVT.

This clonotype was found many times. The chain couples TRBV5-1 to TRBJ1-1; possibly TRBD1 for D (6 bases). Germline V gene data show CDR1 as SGHRS and CDR2 as YFSETQ. The germline V and J ends were trimmed by 2 bases and 1 base, with 9 bases remaining between them. The length of the CDR3 is 14 residues. The CDR3 region has the DNA TGCGCCAGCAGCTTCACGGACAGGAACACTGAAGCTTTCTTT. Translated, it gives CASSFTDRNTEAFF.

This clonotype has a count of ten or more. V usage is TRBV27 and J usage is TRBJ2-7; TRBD1 might be the D (5 bases). The ends were cut back, 5 bases at V and 0 bases at J, with 14 bases in the middle. Looked up from germline, CDR1 is MNHEY and CDR2 is SMNVEV (reference sequence). The CDR3 runs 15 residues. In nucleotides, the CDR3 is TGTGCCAGCAGTCTTAGCTGGACAACCTCCTACGAGCAGTACTTC. Translated: CASSLSWTTSYEQYF.